This T cell receptor (beta chain) appears in the sequencing data of a study of CD8 T cells in Susac syndrome. Study-level findings and limits: Regarding the TCR sequencing and HLA analysis, the study admitted that a relatively small number of individuals were involved.

In contrast to the negatively isolated CD8+ and CD4+ T cells, TEMRA cells were FACS-enriched. RNA in amounts of roughly 0.5 to 1 ug was reverse transcribed with random hexamers. Amplification of the TCR beta CDR3 was carried out by immunoSEQ multiplex PCR, which spanned a total of 54 Vbeta and 13 Jbeta segments. TCRdb re-derived calls from the immunoSEQ multiplex PCR reads in MiXCR, one entry per CDR3 protein. The repertoire has roughly 250,000 distinct CDR3 sequences, 90% to 97% of them found once; the top ten carry around 0.1%. With regard to this clonotype: Its matching antigen is unknown.

This receptor was obtained from a human donor with Susac syndrome. The material sequenced was CD4+ T cells from PBMCs.

CDR3 amino acids: CASSAATGLGNYGYTF. The CDR3 bases are TGTGCCAGCAGCGCGGCGACAGGGTTGGGCAACTATGGCTACACCTTC. The chain uses TRBV9 and TRBJ1-2; TRBD1 agrees at 7 bases. Trimming removed 3 bases from V and 2 bases from J; junction bases left unmatched: 10. The V gene's germline CDR1 is SGDLS and CDR2 YYNGEE. This CDR3 contains 16 residues.